This is a list of T cell receptor beta chains from one sample in a study of T cells in Graves' hyperthyroidism and ophthalmopathy. MiXCR, run by TCRdb on the multiplex PCR reads, gives a single entry per CDR3 protein. In the table there are hundreds of thousands of distinct CDR3 sequences, under 20% of which are singletons. Input material: blood. These receptors came from a woman under 30 with Graves' ophthalmopathy. Both conserved end residues are part of each CDR3. The D gene is left open where the match is weak. The size field is filled for only some rows; it gives once, few, many or a size class.

D gene,CDR3 length,V gene,J gene,clone size,CDR3 protein,CDR3 DNA
-,14,TRBV29-1,TRBJ2-2,few,CSVVVTTNTGELFF,TGCAGCGTTGTAGTGACAACGAACACCGGGGAGCTGTTTTTT
-,15,TRBV2,TRBJ1-4,-,CASVSKDTAGEKLFF,TGTGCCAGCGTCTCAAAAGACACGGCGGGCGAAAAACTGTTTTTT
-,16,TRBV7-3,TRBJ2-7,many,CASSLTGKGPLGEQYF,TGTGCCAGCAGCTTAACGGGAAAGGGCCCGTTGGGCGAGCAGTACTTC
TRBD1,13,TRBV27,TRBJ1-2,many,CASGRGLNYGYTF,TGTGCCAGCGGTAGGGGGCTCAACTATGGCTACACCTTC
-,17,TRBV30,TRBJ1-2,-,CAWSVLRGRGPGYGYTF,TGTGCCTGGAGTGTACTCCGGGGAAGGGGCCCTGGGTATGGCTACACCTTC
TRBD1,15,TRBV27,TRBJ1-6,-,CASSPAGGGNSPLHF,TGTGCCAGCAGTCCCGCAGGGGGGGGTAATTCACCCCTCCACTTT
TRBD1,14,TRBV24-1,TRBJ1-5,few,CATSDPTGDQPQHF,TGTGCCACCAGTGACCCTACAGGGGACCAGCCCCAGCATTTT
-,14,TRBV6-1,TRBJ1-6,few,CASSESAHNSPLHF,TGTGCCAGCAGTGAATCTGCTCATAATTCACCCCTCCACTTT
-,12,TRBV28,TRBJ1-1,many,CASSLDPFAAFF,TGTGCCAGCAGTTTAGACCCCTTTGCAGCTTTCTTT
TRBD2,15,TRBV7-2,TRBJ2-1,-,CASSVSGIAYNEQFF,TGTGCCAGCAGCGTTAGCGGGATCGCCTACAATGAGCAGTTCTTC
-,14,TRBV9,TRBJ2-3,-,CASSVGPSTDTQYF,TGTGCCAGCAGCGTAGGCCCCTCAACAGATACGCAGTATTTT
-,12,TRBV30,TRBJ2-7,few,CAWKYTGDEQYF,TGTGCCTGGAAATACACGGGGGACGAGCAGTACTTC
-,16,TRBV20-1,TRBJ2-3,many,CSARAYGSGSTDTQYF,TGCAGTGCTAGAGCCTATGGGTCCGGGAGCACAGATACGCAGTATTTT
TRBD1,15,TRBV13,TRBJ1-2,-,CASSHGSDRYYGYTF,TGTGCCAGCAGCCATGGATCGGACAGGTACTATGGCTACACCTTC
TRBD2,15,TRBV2,TRBJ2-5,many,CASGVSGTSEQTQYF,TGTGCCTCGGGGGTTAGCGGGACGTCAGAACAGACCCAGTACTTC
TRBD2,13,TRBV7-2,TRBJ2-3,many,CASSSRVTSAQYF,TGTGCCAGCAGCTCTAGGGTCACTAGCGCGCAGTATTTT
-,13,TRBV6-2/TRBV6-3,TRBJ1-5,many,CASSPIDDQPQHF,TGTGCCAGCAGTCCAATCGACGATCAGCCCCAGCATTTT
-,15,TRBV5-1,TRBJ2-2,many,CASSTGRPSPGELFF,TGCGCCAGCAGCACTGGACGGCCCTCCCCGGGGGAGCTGTTTTTT
TRBD1,21,TRBV7-2,TRBJ1-2,-,CASSGWGLQGAGVDPDYGYTF,TGTGCCAGCAGCGGGTGGGGGCTACAGGGGGCGGGAGTCGATCCGGACTATGGCTACACCTTC
-,21,TRBV7-7,TRBJ2-7,few,CASSLDFSQGKEDIASYEQYF,TGTGCTAGCAGCTTAGATTTCTCCCAGGGCAAAGAGGATATTGCCTCCTACGAGCAGTACTTC
-,17,TRBV7-9,TRBJ1-2,-,CASSPNHWVSRNYGYTF,TGTGCCAGCAGCCCCAATCATTGGGTGTCGAGGAACTATGGCTACACCTTC
-,13,TRBV27,TRBJ2-7,many,CASSLGPPYEQYF,TGTGCCAGCAGTTTGGGTCCCCCCTACGAGCAGTACTTC
-,17,TRBV12-5,TRBJ1-1,few,CASGLVLGDFSGGEAFF,TGTGCTAGTGGTTTGGTACTGGGGGACTTTTCGGGCGGTGAAGCTTTCTTT
-,16,TRBV7-6,TRBJ1-6,few,CASSLTSQGNNSPLHF,TGTGCCAGCAGCTTAACTTCCCAGGGGAATAATTCACCCCTCCACTTT
-,14,TRBV27,TRBJ2-2,-,CASSLASYTGELFF,TGTGCCAGCAGTTTGGCCAGCTACACCGGGGAGCTGTTTTTT
TRBD1,14,TRBV19,TRBJ1-5,few,CASSHDRDGQPQHF,TGTGCCAGTAGCCATGACAGGGATGGTCAGCCCCAGCATTTT
-,14,TRBV6-1,TRBJ2-7,many,CASKRHRDSYEQYF,TGTGCCAGCAAAAGGCACAGGGACTCCTACGAGCAGTACTTC
TRBD1,16,TRBV20-1,TRBJ2-3,many,CSARSIQGMETDTQYF,TGCAGTGCTAGAAGTATACAGGGGATGGAGACAGATACGCAGTATTTT
-,16,TRBV13,TRBJ2-1,many,CAPHPGKGPHYNEQFF,TGTGCTCCGCATCCGGGGAAAGGGCCACACTACAATGAGCAGTTCTTC
-,15,TRBV7-8,TRBJ1-4,many,CASSLVAGMGEKLFF,TGTGCCAGCAGCTTAGTGGCGGGGATGGGAGAAAAACTGTTTTTT
TRBD1,13,TRBV24-1,TRBJ2-5,few,CATRDRQAETQYF,TGTGCCACCAGGGACAGGCAGGCAGAGACCCAGTACTTC
-,15,TRBV4-2,TRBJ1-2,-,CASSQVPLGGYGYTF,TGTGCCAGCAGCCAAGTCCCCCTCGGGGGATATGGCTACACCTTC
-,14,TRBV28,TRBJ2-3,many,CATPGRLSTDTQYF,TGTGCCACCCCGGGGCGGCTGAGCACAGATACGCAGTATTTT
-,13,TRBV4-1,TRBJ2-7,-,CASRGIGVREQYF,TGCGCCAGCCGCGGCATTGGGGTTCGGGAGCAGTACTTC
-,13,TRBV6-1,TRBJ1-4,many,CASSRHTNEKLFF,TGTGCCAGCAGCAGACACACTAATGAAAAACTGTTTTTT
-,14,TRBV5-1,TRBJ2-1,many,CASSLAAGKNEQFF,TGCGCCAGCAGCTTGGCCGCAGGGAAAAATGAGCAGTTCTTC
-,16,TRBV5-6,TRBJ1-1,-,CASSLPGRSRNTEAFF,TGTGCCAGCAGCTTGCCGGGACGAAGTCGAAACACTGAAGCTTTCTTT
-,11,TRBV20-1,TRBJ2-7,few,CSATFSYEQYF,TGCAGTGCTACATTCTCCTACGAGCAGTACTTC
-,16,TRBV20-1,TRBJ2-7,many,CSARDRGTVAHYEQYF,TGCAGTGCTAGAGATCGGGGGACAGTCGCCCACTACGAGCAGTACTTC
TRBD1,15,TRBV5-1,TRBJ1-1,few,CASSLENRGGTEAFF,TGCGCCAGCAGCCTAGAGAACAGGGGGGGCACTGAAGCTTTCTTT
TRBD2,15,TRBV6-1,TRBJ2-3,-,CASSRSSGGVDTQYF,TGTGCCAGCAGCCGCTCTAGCGGGGGGGTAGATACGCAGTATTTT